The clone carrying this T cell receptor beta chain was found a few times. Its specificity is unknown. These data belong to a study of shared clonotypes between healthy human individuals. For the study at large: CD8 memory received one plate per donor, CD8 naive two, CD4 memory three and CD4 naive three. Findings and caveats of the study: Only a few donors were included, so the genetic and exposure-history diversity represented was limited.

The repertoire was sequenced with immunoSEQ multiplex PCR; TCRdb's copy has only in-frame clones and lacks some. The sample lists 1,100,000 or so clones; around 78% were seen once. This clonotype originated in a man aged 18 to 29 in good health. Some clones in this sample may be carry-over from other donors' samples. The sequencing sample was made of memory CD4+ T cells from PBMCs. The subset is: CD45RA-negative fraction.

The CDR3 region has the DNA TGTGCCATCAGTCAACCGGGACAGGGTTTCACGCAGTACTTC. It is translated as CAISQPGQGFTQYF. This sequence joins TRBV10-3 and TRBJ2-7, with TRBD1 matching over 9 bases. J lost 9 bases, V lost 5 bases, and 11 bases had no gene match. The CDR3 has 14 amino acids. The V gene's germline CDR1 is ENHRY and CDR2 SYGVKD.